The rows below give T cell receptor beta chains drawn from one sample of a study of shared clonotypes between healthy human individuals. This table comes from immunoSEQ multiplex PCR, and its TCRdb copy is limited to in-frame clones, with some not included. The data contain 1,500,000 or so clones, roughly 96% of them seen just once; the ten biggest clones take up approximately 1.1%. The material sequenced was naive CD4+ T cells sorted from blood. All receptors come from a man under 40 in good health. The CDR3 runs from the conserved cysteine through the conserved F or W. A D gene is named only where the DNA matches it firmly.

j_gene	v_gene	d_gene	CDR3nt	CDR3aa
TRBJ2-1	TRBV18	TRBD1	TGTGCCAGCTCACCGACAGGGTTTGACAATGAGCAGTTCTTC	CASSPTGFDNEQFF
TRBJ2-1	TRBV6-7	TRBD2	TGTGCCAGCAGTTACTTACCGGGACTAGCGGGAGCTGTGGCCTCCTACAATGAGCAGTTCTTC	CASSYLPGLAGAVASYNEQFF
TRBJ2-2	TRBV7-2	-	TGTGCCCGTGAGGGAACAGGGACCAACACCGGGGAGCTGTTTTTT	CAREGTGTNTGELFF
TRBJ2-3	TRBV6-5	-	TGTGCCAGCAGCCCCTCGATCCCCACAGATACGCAGTATTTT	CASSPSIPTDTQYF
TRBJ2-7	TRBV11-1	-	TGTGCCAGCAGCCAGCTCGTTGGAGGATACTCCTACGAGCAGTACTTC	CASSQLVGGYSYEQYF
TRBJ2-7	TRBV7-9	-	TGTGCCAGCGCTCCAGGCTTCTACGAATACGAGCAGTACTTC	CASAPGFYEYEQYF
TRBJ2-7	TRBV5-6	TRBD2	TGTGCCAGCAGCACAGGACTAGCGGGAGCCTACGAGCAGTACTTC	CASSTGLAGAYEQYF
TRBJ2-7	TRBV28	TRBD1	TGTGCCAGCAGTTCACAGGGGGCCACTTCCTACGAGCAGTACTTC	CASSSQGATSYEQYF
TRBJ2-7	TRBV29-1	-	TGCAGCGTTGAAGACCGACTAGACCCTAAGTACGAGCAGTACTTC	CSVEDRLDPKYEQYF
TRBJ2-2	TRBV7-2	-	TGTGCCAGCAGCCCCCGACTAGGGCGCACCGGGGAGCTGTTTTTT	CASSPRLGRTGELFF